These T cell receptor beta chains were read from a single sample in a study of T-cell memory formation after mild COVID-19. TCRdb itself ran the 5' RACE reads through MiXCR, one entry per CDR3 protein. The repertoire holds 400,000 or so distinct CDR3 sequences, with 15% to 25% as singletons. Sequencing was performed on PBMCs or a T cell subset sorted from them (not recorded which). The receptors were sampled from an adult woman who had mild COVID-19 (a few samples of this study predate the infection). Cell type and time point are not known. Both conserved end residues are part of each CDR3. The order of the fields is D gene, J gene, V gene, clone size, CDR3 length, CDR3 protein, CDR3 DNA. A D gene is named only where the DNA matches it firmly. Some rows mark clone size as missing; the rest say once, few, many or name a class of expanded clone.

D gene: TRBD2
J gene: TRBJ2-5
V gene: TRBV7-9
clone size: few
CDR3 length: 16
CDR3 protein: CASSPSPLAGAGFSYF
CDR3 DNA: TGTGCCAGCAGCCCAAGCCCTCTAGCGGGGGCCGGTTTCTCGTACTTC

D gene: NA
J gene: TRBJ1-4
V gene: TRBV7-9
clone size: NA
CDR3 length: 17
CDR3 protein: CASSLVGYISTNEKLFF
CDR3 DNA: TGTGCCAGCAGCTTAGTAGGGTATATCTCAACTAATGAAAAACTGTTTTTT

D gene: TRBD2
J gene: TRBJ2-3
V gene: TRBV2
clone size: many
CDR3 length: 16
CDR3 protein: CASSDNSGRRTDTQYF
CDR3 DNA: TGTGCCAGCAGTGATAATAGCGGGAGGCGAACAGATACGCAGTATTTT

D gene: NA
J gene: TRBJ1-1
V gene: TRBV10-3
clone size: NA
CDR3 length: 14
CDR3 protein: CAISEAGEGGEAFF
CDR3 DNA: TGTGCCATCAGTGAGGCGGGAGAGGGGGGTGAAGCTTTCTTT

D gene: NA
J gene: TRBJ1-2
V gene: TRBV7-9
clone size: NA
CDR3 length: 14
CDR3 protein: CASSKAQESYGYTF
CDR3 DNA: TGTGCCAGCAGTAAAGCACAGGAAAGCTATGGCTACACCTTC

D gene: NA
J gene: TRBJ2-5
V gene: TRBV12-3/TRBV12-4
clone size: few
CDR3 length: 13
CDR3 protein: CASTKPLEETQYF
CDR3 DNA: TGTGCCAGCACTAAACCCCTGGAAGAGACCCAGTACTTC

D gene: TRBD1
J gene: TRBJ2-1
V gene: TRBV7-2
clone size: NA
CDR3 length: 15
CDR3 protein: CASSPQGSSYNEQFF
CDR3 DNA: TGTGCCAGCAGCCCACAGGGGAGCTCCTACAATGAGCAGTTCTTC

D gene: NA
J gene: TRBJ2-1
V gene: TRBV20-1
clone size: many
CDR3 length: 12
CDR3 protein: CSARRRDNEQFF
CDR3 DNA: TGCAGTGCTCGGAGGAGGGACAATGAGCAGTTCTTC

D gene: NA
J gene: TRBJ2-3
V gene: TRBV5-1
clone size: few
CDR3 length: 14
CDR3 protein: CASSFRGVTDTQYF
CDR3 DNA: TGCGCCAGCAGCTTTAGGGGGGTTACAGATACGCAGTATTTT

D gene: TRBD2
J gene: TRBJ2-2
V gene: TRBV29-1
clone size: many
CDR3 length: 13
CDR3 protein: CSVTSGSSGELFF
CDR3 DNA: TGCAGCGTCACTAGCGGGAGTTCCGGGGAGCTGTTTTTT

D gene: NA
J gene: TRBJ1-1
V gene: TRBV29-1
clone size: few
CDR3 length: 12
CDR3 protein: CSVGDTYTEAFF
CDR3 DNA: TGCAGCGTTGGGGACACATACACTGAAGCTTTCTTT

D gene: TRBD1
J gene: TRBJ1-2
V gene: TRBV18
clone size: NA
CDR3 length: 13
CDR3 protein: CASSGQGGSGYTF
CDR3 DNA: TGTGCCAGCTCTGGACAGGGGGGCTCTGGCTACACCTTC